This T cell receptor (beta chain) was identified during a study of regulatory T cells in long-lasting Graves disease. iRepertoire HTBI primers and Arm-PCR of CDR3 regions built TCR beta libraries. Each CDR3 protein is one row after TCRdb ran MiXCR on the multiplex PCR reads. Among about 660,000 distinct CDR3 sequences listed, approximately 29% were seen once. The time point was: persistent/refractory GD, antithyroid drugs over 5 years with positive TRAb. There was RNA extracted from PBMCs, and the TCR library was made from it. The CDR3 covers 16 residues. V trimming: 3 bases; J trimming: 1 base; junction bases outside the gene matches: 4. Germline CDR1 reads SNHLY; CDR2 reads FYNNEI.

The specimen comprised peripheral blood mononuclear cells (PBMCs), sampled when the disease was refractory, from a patient treated with antithyroid drugs. This clonotype was sampled from a female donor with Graves disease. The rearrangement joins TRBV2 to TRBJ2-2; TRBD1 aligns across 8 bases. CDR3 DNA: TGTGCCAGCAGTGACCTTGACAGGGGGAACACCGGGGAGCTGTTTTTT. Translated: CASSDLDRGNTGELFF. Supplemented by reference TRBV2 and TRBJ2-2, the full variable domain reads EPEVTQTPSHQVTQMGQEVILRCVPISNHLYFYWYRQILGQKVEFLVSFYNNEISEKSEIFDDQFSVERPDGSNFTLKIRSTKLEDSAMYFCASSDLDRGNTGELFFGEGSRLTVL.